At least ten counts were recorded for the clone carrying this TCR beta chain. Via MiXCR, TCRdb re-called the RT-PCR reads, giving one row per CDR3 protein. Of roughly 700,000 distinct CDR3 sequences listed, roughly 13% were seen once; the top ten hold 6.5% to 8.5%. This record comes from a study of response to subunit inactivated influenza vaccine. V lost 6 bases and J lost 1; bases outside the gene matches: 3. Germline V CDR1 and CDR2: DFQATT, SNEGSKA (reference sequence). This CDR3 has 13 amino acids. This sample comprised PBMCs from blood, obtained 14 to 15 days before vaccination. This sequence joins TRBV20-1 and TRBJ2-1; 7 bases map to TRBD2. The receptor was derived from a man between 45 and 60 years old who received an inactivated influenza vaccine. CDR3 residues: CSAMRGSYNEQFF. DNA of the CDR3: TGCAGTGCAATGCGGGGGTCCTACAATGAGCAGTTCTTC.